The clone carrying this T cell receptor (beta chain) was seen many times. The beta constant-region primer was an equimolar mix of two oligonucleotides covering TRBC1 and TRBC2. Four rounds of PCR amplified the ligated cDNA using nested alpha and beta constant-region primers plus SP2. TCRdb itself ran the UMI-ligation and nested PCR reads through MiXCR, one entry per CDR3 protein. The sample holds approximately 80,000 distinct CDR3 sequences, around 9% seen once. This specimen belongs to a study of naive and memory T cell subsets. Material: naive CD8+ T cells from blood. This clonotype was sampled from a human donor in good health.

The CDR3 spells CASTNFNNEQFF. The CDR3 bases are TGTGCCAGCACCAATTTCAACAATGAGCAGTTCTTC. The chain recombines TRBV28 with TRBJ2-1; unclear D gene. The CDR3 extends over 12 amino acids. V was cut by 7 bases and J by 5 bases, with 9 bases left in between. The germline V gene encodes CDR1 MDHEN and CDR2 SYDVKM.